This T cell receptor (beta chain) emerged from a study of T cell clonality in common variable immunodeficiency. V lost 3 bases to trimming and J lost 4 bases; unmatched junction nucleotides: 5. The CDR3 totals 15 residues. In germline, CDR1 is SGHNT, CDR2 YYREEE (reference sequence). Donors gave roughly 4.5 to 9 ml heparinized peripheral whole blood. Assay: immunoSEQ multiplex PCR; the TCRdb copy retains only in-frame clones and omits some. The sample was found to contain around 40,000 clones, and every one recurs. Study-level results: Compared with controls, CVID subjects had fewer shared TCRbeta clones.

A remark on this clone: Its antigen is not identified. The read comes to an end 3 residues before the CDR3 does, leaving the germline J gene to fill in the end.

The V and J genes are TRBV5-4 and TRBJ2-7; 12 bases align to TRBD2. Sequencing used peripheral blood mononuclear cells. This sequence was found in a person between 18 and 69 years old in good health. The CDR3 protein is CASSSGLAGRYEQYF. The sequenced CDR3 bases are TGTGCCAGCAGCTCCGGACTAGCGGGAAGGTACGAG.